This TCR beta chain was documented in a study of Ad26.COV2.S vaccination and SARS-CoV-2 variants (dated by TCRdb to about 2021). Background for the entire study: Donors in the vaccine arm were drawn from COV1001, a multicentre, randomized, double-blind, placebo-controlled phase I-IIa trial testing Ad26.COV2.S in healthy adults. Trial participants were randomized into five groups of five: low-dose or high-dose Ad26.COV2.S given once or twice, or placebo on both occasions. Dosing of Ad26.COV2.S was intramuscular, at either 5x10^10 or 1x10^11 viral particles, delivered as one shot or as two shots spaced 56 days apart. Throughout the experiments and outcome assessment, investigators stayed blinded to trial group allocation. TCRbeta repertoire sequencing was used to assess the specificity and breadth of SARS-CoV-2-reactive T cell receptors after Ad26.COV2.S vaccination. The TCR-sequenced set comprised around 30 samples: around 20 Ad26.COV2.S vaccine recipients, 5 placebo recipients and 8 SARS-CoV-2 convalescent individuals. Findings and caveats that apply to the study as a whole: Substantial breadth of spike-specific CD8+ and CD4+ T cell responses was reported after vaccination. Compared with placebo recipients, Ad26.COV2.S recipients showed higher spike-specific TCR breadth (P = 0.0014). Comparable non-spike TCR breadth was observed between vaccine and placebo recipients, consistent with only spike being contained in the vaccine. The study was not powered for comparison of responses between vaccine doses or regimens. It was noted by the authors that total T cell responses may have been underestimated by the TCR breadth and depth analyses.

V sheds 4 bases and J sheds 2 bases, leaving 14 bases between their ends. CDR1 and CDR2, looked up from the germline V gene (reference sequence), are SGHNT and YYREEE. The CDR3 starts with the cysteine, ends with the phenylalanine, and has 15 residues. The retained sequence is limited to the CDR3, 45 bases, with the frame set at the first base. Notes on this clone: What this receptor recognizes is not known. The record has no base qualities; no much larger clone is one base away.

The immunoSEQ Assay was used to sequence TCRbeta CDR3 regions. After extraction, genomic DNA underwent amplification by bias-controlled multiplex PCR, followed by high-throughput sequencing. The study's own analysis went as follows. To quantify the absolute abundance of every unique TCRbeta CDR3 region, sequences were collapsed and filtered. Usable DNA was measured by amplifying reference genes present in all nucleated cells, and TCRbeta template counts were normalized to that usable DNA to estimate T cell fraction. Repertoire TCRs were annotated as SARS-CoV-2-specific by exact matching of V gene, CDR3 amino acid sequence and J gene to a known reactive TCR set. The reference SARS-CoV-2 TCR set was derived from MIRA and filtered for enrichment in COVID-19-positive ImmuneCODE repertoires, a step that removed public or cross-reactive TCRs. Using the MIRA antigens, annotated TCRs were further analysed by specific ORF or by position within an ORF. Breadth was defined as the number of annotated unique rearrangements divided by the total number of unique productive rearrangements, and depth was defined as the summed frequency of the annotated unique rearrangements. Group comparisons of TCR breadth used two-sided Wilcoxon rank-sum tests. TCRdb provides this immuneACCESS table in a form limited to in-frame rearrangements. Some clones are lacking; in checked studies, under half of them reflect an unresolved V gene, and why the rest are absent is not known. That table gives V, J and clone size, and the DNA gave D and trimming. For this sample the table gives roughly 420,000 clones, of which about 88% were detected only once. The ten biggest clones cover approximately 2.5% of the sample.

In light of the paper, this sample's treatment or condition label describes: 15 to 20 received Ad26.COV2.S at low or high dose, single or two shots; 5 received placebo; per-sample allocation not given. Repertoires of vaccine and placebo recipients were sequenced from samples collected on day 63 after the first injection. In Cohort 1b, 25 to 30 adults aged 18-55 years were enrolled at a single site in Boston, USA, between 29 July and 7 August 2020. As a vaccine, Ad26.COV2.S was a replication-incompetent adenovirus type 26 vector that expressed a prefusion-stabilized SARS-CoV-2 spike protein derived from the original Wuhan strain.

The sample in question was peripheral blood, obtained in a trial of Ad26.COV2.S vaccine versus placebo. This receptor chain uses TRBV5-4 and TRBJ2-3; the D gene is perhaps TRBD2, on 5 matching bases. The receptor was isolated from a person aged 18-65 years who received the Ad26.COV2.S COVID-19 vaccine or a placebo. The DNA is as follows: TGTGCCAGCAGCGAGCTAGCAGTTAACACAGATACGCAGTATTTT. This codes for CASSELAVNTDTQYF.